The clone carrying this T cell receptor beta chain was recorded a few times. MiXCR, applied by TCRdb to the RT-PCR reads, yields one record per CDR3 protein. The sample contains about 680,000 distinct CDR3 sequences, 12% to 15% of which appear only once. The sequencing input was memory CD4+ T cells from blood. This clonotype was sampled from a female donor in good health, serving as a healthy control.

CDR3: CSVSGIEEKLFF. The CDR3 nucleotides read TGCAGTGTATCAGGCATCGAGGAAAAACTGTTTTTT. J is TRBJ1-4 and V is TRBV20-1; D call uncertain. The CDR3 runs to 12 residues. Deletions cut 7 bases from V and 8 bases from J, with 14 bases between. The germline V gene encodes CDR1 DFQATT and CDR2 SNEGSKA (reference sequence).